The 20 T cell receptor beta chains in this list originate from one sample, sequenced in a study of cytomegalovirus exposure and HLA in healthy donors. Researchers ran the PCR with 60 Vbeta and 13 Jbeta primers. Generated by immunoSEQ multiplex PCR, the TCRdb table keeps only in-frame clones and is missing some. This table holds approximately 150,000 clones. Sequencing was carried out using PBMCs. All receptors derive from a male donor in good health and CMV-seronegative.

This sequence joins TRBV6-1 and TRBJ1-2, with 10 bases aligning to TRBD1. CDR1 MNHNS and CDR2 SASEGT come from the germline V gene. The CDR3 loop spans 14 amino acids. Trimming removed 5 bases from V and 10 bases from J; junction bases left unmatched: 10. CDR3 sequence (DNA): TGTGCCAGCAGTCCTCGGGACAGGGGACTCGACTACACCTTC. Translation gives CASSPRDRGLDYTF.

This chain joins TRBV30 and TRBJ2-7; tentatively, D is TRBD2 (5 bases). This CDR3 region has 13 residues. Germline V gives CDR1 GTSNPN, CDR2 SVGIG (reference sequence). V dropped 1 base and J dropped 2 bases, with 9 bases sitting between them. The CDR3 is CAWSGGPAYEQYF. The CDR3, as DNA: TGTGCCTGGAGTGGAGGGCCTGCCTACGAGCAGTACTTC. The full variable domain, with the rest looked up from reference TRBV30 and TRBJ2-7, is SQTIHQWPATLVQPVGSPLSLECTVEGTSNPNLYWYRQAAGRGLQLLFYSVGIGQISSEVPQNLSASRPQDRQFILSSKKLLLSDSGFYLCAWSGGPAYEQYFGPGTRLTVT.

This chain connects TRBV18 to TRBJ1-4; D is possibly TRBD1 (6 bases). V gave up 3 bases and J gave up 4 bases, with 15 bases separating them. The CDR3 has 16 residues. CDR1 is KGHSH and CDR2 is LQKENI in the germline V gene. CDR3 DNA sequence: TGTGCCAGCTCACCCTGGACAGCTTCGAGTAATGAAAAACTGTTTTTT. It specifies CASSPWTASSNEKLFF.

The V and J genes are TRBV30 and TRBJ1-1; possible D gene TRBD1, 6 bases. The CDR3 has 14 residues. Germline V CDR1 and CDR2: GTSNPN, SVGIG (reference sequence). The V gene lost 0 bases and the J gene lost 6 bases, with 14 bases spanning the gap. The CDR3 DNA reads TGTGCCTGGAGTGTAAGCAGGGGTCGGTCTGAAGCTTTCTTT. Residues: CAWSVSRGRSEAFF.

CDR3 in DNA: TGTGCCAGCAGTCCTAGCGGGGTGACCACAGATACGCAGTATTTT. Its translation: CASSPSGVTTDTQYF. V is TRBV28 and J is TRBJ2-3; TRBD2 matches at 9 bases. Germline-derived CDR1 and CDR2 are MDHEN and SYDVKM. The CDR3 extends over 15 amino acids. Trimming took 5 bases from V and 2 from J; bases not matched to a gene: 5.

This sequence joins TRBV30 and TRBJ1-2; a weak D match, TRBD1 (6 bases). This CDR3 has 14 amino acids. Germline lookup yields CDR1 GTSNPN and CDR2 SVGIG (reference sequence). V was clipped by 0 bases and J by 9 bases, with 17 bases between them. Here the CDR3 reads CAWSVGGLEYRYTF. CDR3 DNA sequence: TGTGCCTGGAGTGTGGGGGGGCTAGAATATCGCTACACCTTC.

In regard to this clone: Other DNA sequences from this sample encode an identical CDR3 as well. CDR3 amino acids: CASKRQGSSYEQYF. The DNA for the CDR3 is TGTGCCAGCAAAAGACAGGGGAGCTCCTACGAGCAGTACTTC. J is TRBJ2-7 and V is TRBV2; 8 positions match TRBD1. The CDR3 loop spans 14 amino acids. Trimming removed 7 bases from V and 0 bases from J; junction bases left unmatched: 5. Germline values: CDR1 SNHLY, CDR2 FYNNEI. Full variable domain (outside the CDR3, taken from reference TRBV2 and TRBJ2-7): EPEVTQTPSHQVTQMGQEVILRCVPISNHLYFYWYRQILGQKVEFLVSFYNNEISEKSEIFDDQFSVERPDGSNFTLKIRSTKLEDSAMYFCASKRQGSSYEQYFGPGTRLTVT.

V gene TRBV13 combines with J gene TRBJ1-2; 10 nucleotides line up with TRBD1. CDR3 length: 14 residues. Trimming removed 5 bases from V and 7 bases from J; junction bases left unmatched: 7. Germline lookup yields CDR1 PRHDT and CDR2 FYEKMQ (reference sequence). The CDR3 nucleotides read TGTGCCAGCAGCATCCGACAGGGGGCTGGTGGCTACACCTTC. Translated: CASSIRQGAGGYTF.

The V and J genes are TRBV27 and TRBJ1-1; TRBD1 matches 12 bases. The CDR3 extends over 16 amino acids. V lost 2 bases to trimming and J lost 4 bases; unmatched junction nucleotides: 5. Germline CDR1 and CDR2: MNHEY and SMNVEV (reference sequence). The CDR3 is CASSLGTGGSGTEAFF. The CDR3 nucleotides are TGTGCCAGCAGTTTAGGGACAGGGGGCTCCGGCACTGAAGCTTTCTTT.

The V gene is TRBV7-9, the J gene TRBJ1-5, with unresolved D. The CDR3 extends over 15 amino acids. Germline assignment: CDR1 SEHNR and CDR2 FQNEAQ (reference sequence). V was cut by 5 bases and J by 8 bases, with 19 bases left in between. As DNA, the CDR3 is TGTGCCAGCAGCCCTACAAATGGGGAGCTGGAGCCCCAGCATTTT. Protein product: CASSPTNGELEPQHF.

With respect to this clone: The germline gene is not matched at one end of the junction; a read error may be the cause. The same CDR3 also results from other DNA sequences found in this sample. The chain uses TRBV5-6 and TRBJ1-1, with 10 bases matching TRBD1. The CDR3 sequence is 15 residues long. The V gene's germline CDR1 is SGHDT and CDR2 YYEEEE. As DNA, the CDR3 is TGCGCCAGCAGTACCAACCCCATGGACAGGGGGGGAGCTTTCTTT. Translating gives CASSTNPMDRGGAFF.

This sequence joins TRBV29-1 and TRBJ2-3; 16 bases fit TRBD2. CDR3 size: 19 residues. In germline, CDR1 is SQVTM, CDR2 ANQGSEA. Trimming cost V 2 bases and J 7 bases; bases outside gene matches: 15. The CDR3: CSVERLKGTSGGVAYTQYF. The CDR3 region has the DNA TGCAGCGTTGAAAGGCTTAAGGGGACTAGCGGGGGGGTTGCTTATACGCAGTATTTT.

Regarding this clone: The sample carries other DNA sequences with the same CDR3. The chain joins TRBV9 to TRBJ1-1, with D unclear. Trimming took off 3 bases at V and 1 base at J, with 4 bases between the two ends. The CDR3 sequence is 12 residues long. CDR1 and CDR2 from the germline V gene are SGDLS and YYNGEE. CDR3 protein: CASSAQNTEAFF. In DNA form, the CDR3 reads TGTGCCAGCAGCGCACAGAACACTGAAGCTTTCTTT.

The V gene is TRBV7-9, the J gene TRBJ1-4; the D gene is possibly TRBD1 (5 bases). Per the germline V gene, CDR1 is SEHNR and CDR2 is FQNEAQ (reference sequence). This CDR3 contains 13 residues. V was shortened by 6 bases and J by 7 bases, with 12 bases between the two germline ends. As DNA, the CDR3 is TGTGCCAGCAGGGGGACTGAGGGTGAAAAACTGTTTTTT. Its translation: CASRGTEGEKLFF.

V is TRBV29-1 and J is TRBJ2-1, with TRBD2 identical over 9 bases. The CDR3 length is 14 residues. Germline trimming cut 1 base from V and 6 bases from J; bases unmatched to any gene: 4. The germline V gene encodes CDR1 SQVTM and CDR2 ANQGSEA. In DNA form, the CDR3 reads TGCAGCGTTGAAGTTGGAGCGGGGGGCAATGAGCAGTTCTTC. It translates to CSVEVGAGGNEQFF.

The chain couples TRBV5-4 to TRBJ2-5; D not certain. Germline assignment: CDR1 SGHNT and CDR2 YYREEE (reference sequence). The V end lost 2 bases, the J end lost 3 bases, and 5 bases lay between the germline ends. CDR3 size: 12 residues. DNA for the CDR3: TGTGCCAGCAGCTTCCAGAAAGAGACCCAGTACTTC. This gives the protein CASSFQKETQYF.

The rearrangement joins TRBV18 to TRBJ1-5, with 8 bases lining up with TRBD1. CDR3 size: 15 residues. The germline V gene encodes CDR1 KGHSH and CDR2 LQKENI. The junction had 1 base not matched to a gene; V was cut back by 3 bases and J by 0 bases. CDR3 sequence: CASSPTGDSNQPQHF. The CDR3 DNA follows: TGTGCCAGCTCACCGACAGGGGATAGCAATCAGCCCCAGCATTTT.

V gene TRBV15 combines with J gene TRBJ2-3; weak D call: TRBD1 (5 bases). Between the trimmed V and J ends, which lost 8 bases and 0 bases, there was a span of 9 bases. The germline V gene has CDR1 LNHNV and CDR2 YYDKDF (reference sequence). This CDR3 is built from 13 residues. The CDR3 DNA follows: TGTGCCACCGCGTACAGGAGCACAGATACGCAGTATTTT. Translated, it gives CATAYRSTDTQYF.

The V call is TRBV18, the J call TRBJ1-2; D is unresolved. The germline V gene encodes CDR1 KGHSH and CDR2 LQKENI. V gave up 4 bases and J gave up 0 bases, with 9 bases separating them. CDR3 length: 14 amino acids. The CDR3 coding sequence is TGTGCCAGCTCACTGGCCGAGGCTAACTATGGCTACACCTTC. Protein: CASSLAEANYGYTF.

The CDR3 sequence: CASGRRANYGYTF. The CDR3 region has the DNA TGTGCCAGCGGGAGGAGGGCAAACTATGGCTACACCTTC. V gene TRBV27 combines with J gene TRBJ1-2; unclear D gene. The CDR3 sequence is 13 residues long. Trimming removed 8 bases from V and 2 bases from J, with 12 bases in between. The germline V gene encodes CDR1 MNHEY and CDR2 SMNVEV (reference sequence).